This TCR beta chain stems from a study of liver allograft versus peripheral blood T cells (dated by TCRdb to 2018 to 2021). Study-level background: In liver transplant recipients, the study looked at T cell receptor repertoires in the peripheral blood and set them against the repertoires found within the transplanted livers. Study-level results and caveats: T cell receptor repertoires inside liver allografts were reported to differ from those detected in peripheral blood.

V sheds 7 bases and J sheds 1 base, leaving 16 bases between their ends. CDR1 and CDR2, per the germline V gene, are MNHNS and SASEGT. From the cysteine up to the phenylalanine, the CDR3 has a length of 16 residues. Only the CDR3 part of the read is kept: 48 bases, read in frame from the first base. Based on its abundance in the sample, this clonotype is medium-sized (0.01 to 0.1%). Its antigen is still unknown. No much larger clonotype is one base removed from it; base qualities were not supplied. The sample was run on an Illumina MiSeq. TCRdb redid the processing of the public reads, applying fastp at Q25 and MiXCR, and retained in-frame beta chains. One record per CDR3 amino acid sequence lists the most common genes and DNA. This sample lists around 4,000 distinct CDR3 sequences; about a sixth were detected once. Together, the top ten hold roughly a fifth of the sample.

The sequence is built from TRBV6-1 and TRBJ2-2; a tentative D match to TRBD2 spans 6 bases. The sequence derives from a human patient who had a liver transplant. A transplant means some T cells may be of graft donor rather than patient origin. The CDR3 protein: CASTSGTLLNTGELFF. At the DNA level, the sequence is TGTGCCAGCACTTCGGGGACTCTATTGAACACCGGGGAGCTGTTTTTT.